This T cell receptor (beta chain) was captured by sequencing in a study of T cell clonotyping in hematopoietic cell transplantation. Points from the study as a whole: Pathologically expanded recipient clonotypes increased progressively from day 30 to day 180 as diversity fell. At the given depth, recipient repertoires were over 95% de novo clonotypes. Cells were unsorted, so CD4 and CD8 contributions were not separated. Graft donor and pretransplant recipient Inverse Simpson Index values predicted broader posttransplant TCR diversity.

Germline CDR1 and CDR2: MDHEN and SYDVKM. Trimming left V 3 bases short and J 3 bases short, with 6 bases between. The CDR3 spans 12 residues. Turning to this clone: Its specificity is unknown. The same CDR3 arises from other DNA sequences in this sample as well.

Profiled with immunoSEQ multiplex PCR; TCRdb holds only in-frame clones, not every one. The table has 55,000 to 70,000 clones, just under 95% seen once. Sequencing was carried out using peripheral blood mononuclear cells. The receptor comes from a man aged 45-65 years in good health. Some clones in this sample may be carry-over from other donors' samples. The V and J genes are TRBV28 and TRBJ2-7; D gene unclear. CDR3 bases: TGTGCCAGCAGTTTCCGAAACTACGAGCAGTACTTC. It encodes CASSFRNYEQYF.